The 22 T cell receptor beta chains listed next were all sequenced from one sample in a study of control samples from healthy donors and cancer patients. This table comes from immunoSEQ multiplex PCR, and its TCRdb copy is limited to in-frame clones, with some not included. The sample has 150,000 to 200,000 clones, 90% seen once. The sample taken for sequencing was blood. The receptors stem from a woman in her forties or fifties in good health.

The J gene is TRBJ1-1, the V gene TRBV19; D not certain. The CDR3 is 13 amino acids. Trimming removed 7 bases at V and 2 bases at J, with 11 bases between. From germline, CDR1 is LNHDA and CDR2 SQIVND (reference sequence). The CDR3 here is CASNQRSNTEAFF. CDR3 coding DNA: TGTGCCAGTAACCAAAGATCAAACACTGAAGCTTTCTTT.

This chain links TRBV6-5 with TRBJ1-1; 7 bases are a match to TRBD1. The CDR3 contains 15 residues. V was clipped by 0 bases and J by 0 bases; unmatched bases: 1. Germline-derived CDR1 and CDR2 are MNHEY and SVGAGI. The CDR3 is CASSYSDRLNTEAFF. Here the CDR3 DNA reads TGTGCCAGCAGTTACTCGGACAGGCTGAACACTGAAGCTTTCTTT.

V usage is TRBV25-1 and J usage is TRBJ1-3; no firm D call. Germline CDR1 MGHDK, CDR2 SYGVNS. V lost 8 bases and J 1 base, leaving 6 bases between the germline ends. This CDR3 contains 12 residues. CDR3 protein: CASHSSGNTIYF. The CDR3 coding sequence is TGTGCCAGCCACAGTTCTGGAAACACCATATATTTT.

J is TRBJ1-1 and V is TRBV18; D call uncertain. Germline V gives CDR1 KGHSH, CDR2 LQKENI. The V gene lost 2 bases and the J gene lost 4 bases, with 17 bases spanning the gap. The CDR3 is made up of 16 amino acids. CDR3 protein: CASSPSIGRRGTEAFF. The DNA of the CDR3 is TGTGCCAGCTCACCATCTATAGGTCGACGGGGCACTGAAGCTTTCTTT.

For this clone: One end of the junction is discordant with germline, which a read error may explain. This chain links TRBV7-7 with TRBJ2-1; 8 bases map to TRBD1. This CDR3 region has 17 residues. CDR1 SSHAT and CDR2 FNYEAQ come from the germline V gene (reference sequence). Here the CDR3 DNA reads TGTGCTAGCAGCCCTTTCCAGGGGGCGAGCGTTTACAATGAGCAGTTCTTC. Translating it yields CASSPFQGASVYNEQFF.

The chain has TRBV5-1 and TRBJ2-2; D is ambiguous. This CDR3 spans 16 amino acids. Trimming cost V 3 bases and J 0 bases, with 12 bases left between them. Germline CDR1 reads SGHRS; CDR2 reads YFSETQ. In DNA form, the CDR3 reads TGCGCCAGCAGCTCATTTCAGTCCTCGAACACCGGGGAGCTGTTTTTT. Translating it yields CASSSFQSSNTGELFF.

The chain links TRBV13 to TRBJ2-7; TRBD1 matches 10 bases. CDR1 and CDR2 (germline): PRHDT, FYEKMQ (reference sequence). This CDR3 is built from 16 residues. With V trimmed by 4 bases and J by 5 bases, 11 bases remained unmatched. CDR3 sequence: CASSSNLGQGSNEQYF. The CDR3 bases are TGTGCCAGCAGCTCAAATTTGGGACAGGGGAGCAACGAGCAGTACTTC.

CDR3 in DNA: TGTGCCAGCAGCGTGGCTCACCAATTCAATGAGCAGTTCTTC. Protein: CASSVAHQFNEQFF. The J gene is TRBJ2-1, the V gene TRBV9; D ambiguous. V was trimmed by 2 bases and J by 6 bases, leaving 12 bases between them. Germline V gene lookup returns CDR1 SGDLS and CDR2 YYNGEE. This CDR3 has 14 amino acids.

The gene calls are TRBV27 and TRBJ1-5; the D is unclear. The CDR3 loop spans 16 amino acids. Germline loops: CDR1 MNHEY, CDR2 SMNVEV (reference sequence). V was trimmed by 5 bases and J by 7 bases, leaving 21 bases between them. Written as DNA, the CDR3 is TGTGCCAGCAGTCCCGGATCCGGGATCGGAGCCCAGCCCCAGCATTTT. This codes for CASSPGSGIGAQPQHF.

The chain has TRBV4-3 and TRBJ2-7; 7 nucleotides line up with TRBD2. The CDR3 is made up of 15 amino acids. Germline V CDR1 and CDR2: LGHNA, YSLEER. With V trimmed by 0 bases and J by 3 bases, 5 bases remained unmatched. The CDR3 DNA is TGCGCCAGCAGCCAAGATTCGGCGGGGGTCTACGAGCAGTACTTC. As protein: CASSQDSAGVYEQYF.

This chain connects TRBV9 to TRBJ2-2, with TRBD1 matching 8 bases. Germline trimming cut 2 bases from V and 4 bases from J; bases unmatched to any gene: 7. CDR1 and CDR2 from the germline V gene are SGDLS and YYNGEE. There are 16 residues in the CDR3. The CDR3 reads CASSVGQGPVTGELFF. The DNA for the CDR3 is TGTGCCAGCAGCGTTGGACAGGGCCCCGTCACCGGGGAGCTGTTTTTT.

The CDR3 is CASSLTSGGNYEQYF. For the CDR3, the DNA is TGTGCCAGCAGTCTAACTAGCGGGGGGAACTACGAGCAGTACTTC. The chain uses TRBV9 and TRBJ2-7; 12 positions match TRBD2. This CDR3 has 15 amino acids. Germline V gene data show CDR1 as SGDLS and CDR2 as YYNGEE. V lost 5 bases and J lost 3; bases outside the gene matches: 6.

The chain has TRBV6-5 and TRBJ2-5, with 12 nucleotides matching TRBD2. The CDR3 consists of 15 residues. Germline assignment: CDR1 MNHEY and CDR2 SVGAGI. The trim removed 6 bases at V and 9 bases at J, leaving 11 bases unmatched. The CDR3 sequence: CASSPLAGGQGAQYF. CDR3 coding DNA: TGTGCCAGCAGCCCACTAGCGGGAGGACAAGGGGCCCAGTACTTC.

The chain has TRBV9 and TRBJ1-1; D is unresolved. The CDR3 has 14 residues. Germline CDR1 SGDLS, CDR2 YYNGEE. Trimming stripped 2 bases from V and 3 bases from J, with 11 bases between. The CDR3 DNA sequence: TGTGCCAGCAGCGTGGAGAGTCGGGACACTGAAGCTTTCTTT. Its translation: CASSVESRDTEAFF.

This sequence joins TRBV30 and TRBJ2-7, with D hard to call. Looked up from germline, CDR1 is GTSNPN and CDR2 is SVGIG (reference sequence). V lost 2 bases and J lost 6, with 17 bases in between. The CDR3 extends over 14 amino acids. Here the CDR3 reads CAWSMGRPSREQYF. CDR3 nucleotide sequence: TGTGCCTGGAGTATGGGTCGGCCCTCTCGCGAGCAGTACTTC.

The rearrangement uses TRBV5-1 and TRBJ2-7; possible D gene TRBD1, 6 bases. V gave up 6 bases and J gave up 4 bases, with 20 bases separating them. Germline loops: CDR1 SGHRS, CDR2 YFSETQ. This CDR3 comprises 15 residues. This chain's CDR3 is CASTLSLDRTYEQYF. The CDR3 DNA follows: TGCGCCAGCACCTTATCCCTCGACAGGACATACGAGCAGTACTTC.

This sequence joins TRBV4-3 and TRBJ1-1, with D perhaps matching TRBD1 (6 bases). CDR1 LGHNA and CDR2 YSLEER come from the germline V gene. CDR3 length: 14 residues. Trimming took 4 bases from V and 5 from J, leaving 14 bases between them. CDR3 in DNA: TGCGCCAGCAGCCTCGAGGGGGGTCGGACTGAAGCTTTCTTT. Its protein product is CASSLEGGRTEAFF.

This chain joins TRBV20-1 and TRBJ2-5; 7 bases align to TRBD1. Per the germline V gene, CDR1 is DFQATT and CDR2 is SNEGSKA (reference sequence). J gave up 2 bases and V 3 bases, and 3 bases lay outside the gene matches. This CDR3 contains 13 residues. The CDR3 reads CSASRTGQETQYF. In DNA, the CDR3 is TGCAGTGCTAGTAGGACAGGACAAGAGACCCAGTACTTC.

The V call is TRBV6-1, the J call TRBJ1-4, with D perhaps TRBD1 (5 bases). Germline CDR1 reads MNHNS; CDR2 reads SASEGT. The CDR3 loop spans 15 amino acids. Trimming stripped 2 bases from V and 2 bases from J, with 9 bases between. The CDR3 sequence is CASSEFQGTNEKLFF. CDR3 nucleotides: TGTGCCAGCAGTGAATTCCAGGGCACTAATGAAAAACTGTTTTTT.

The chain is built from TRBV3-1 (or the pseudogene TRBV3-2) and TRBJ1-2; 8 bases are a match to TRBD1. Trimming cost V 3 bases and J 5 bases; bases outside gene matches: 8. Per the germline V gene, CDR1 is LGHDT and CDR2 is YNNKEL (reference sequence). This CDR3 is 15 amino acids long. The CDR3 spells CASSHEDRARYGYTF. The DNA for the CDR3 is TGTGCCAGCAGCCATGAGGACAGGGCGCGGTATGGCTACACCTTC.

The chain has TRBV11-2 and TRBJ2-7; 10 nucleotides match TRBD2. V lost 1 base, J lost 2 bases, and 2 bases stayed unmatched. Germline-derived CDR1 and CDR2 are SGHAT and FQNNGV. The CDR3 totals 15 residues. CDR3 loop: CASSLALAGTYEQYF. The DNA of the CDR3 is TGTGCCAGCAGCTTAGCACTAGCGGGGACCTACGAGCAGTACTTC.

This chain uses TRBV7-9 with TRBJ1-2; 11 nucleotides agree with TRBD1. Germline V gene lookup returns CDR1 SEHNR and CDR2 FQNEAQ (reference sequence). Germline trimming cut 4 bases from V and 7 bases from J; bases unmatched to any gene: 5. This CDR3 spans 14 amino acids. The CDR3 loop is CASSSTGQGVGYTF. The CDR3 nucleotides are TGTGCCAGCAGCTCCACGGGACAGGGGGTTGGCTACACCTTC.